Below, 27 T cell receptor beta chains from the same sample are listed, as sequenced in a study of spatial heterogeneity in lung cancer. The sample's time point: blood at routine non-recurrence follow-up after resection. Sequencing was performed on whole RNA extracted from tumor and nontumor lung tissue, or from frozen PBMC, and the material was left unsorted. Each CDR3 protein is one row after TCRdb ran MiXCR on the 5' RACE reads. The data contain roughly 120,000 distinct CDR3 sequences, 12% of them seen just once; the ten biggest clones take up approximately 15%. The specimen was PBMCs, collected at follow-up. The receptor source for this set is a male donor with early-stage non-small cell lung cancer.

The V gene is TRBV3-1, the J gene TRBJ2-6; weak D call: TRBD1 (5 bases). This CDR3 comprises 18 residues. Trimming cost V 3 bases and J 0 bases, with 15 bases left between them. CDR1 and CDR2 from the germline V gene are LGHDT and YNNKEL (reference sequence). CDR3 bases: TGTGCCAGCAGCCAGAGGCAGGGCCGTTTCTCTGGGGCCAACGTCCTGACTTTC. Translated, it gives CASSQRQGRFSGANVLTF.

This clonotype was detected ten times or more. This chain joins TRBV5-6 and TRBJ1-1; 7 nucleotides agree with TRBD1. Germline values: CDR1 SGHDT, CDR2 YYEEEE. This CDR3 contains 15 residues. V shed 1 base and J 5 bases; nucleotides not matched to a gene: 8. As DNA, the CDR3 is TGTGCCAGCAGCTTGATACAGGGGAGGGTAACTGAAGCTTTCTTT. Its protein is CASSLIQGRVTEAFF.

The chain combines TRBV10-3 with TRBJ2-1; D is unclear. Germline V gene lookup returns CDR1 ENHRY and CDR2 SYGVKD. V lost 6 bases and J 4 bases, leaving 7 bases between the germline ends. CDR3 length: 12 amino acids. The CDR3 reads CAISPTYNEQFF. The CDR3 DNA reads TGTGCCATCAGCCCGACTTACAATGAGCAGTTCTTC.

The CDR3 DNA reads TGCAGCGTTCGATGGAGCTCGAACACTGAAGCTTTCTTT. Protein: CSVRWSSNTEAFF. This chain joins TRBV29-1 and TRBJ1-1; no definite D call. CDR1 and CDR2 from the germline V gene are SQVTM and ANQGSEA. The length of the CDR3 is 13 residues. Deletions cut 5 bases from V and 1 base from J, with 11 bases between.

Only a few counts were recorded for this clonotype. The genes are TRBV24-1 and TRBJ2-1, with 11 bases that match TRBD1. The ends lost 0 bases at V and 9 bases at J; junction bases unmatched: 9. In germline, CDR1 is KGHDR, CDR2 SFDVKD. The CDR3 has 17 residues. The CDR3 sequence: CATSDLRGQGAGGEQFF. The DNA for the CDR3 is TGTGCCACCAGTGATTTGCGCGGACAGGGGGCAGGCGGTGAGCAGTTCTTC.

This clonotype was found many times. This chain uses TRBV6-5 with TRBJ1-1, with D possibly being TRBD1 (6 bases). CDR3 length equals 13 residues. V was shortened by 6 bases and J by 2 bases, with 10 bases between the two germline ends. Germline assignment: CDR1 MNHEY and CDR2 SVGAGI. CDR3 nucleotide sequence: TGTGCCAGCAGACCCGGGACAAACACTGAAGCTTTCTTT. Protein: CASRPGTNTEAFF.

In this sample, this clonotype turned up a few times. The genes are TRBV4-3 and TRBJ2-7, with 7 bases matching TRBD1. The V gene's germline CDR1 is LGHNA and CDR2 YSLEER. The CDR3 runs 14 residues. The V gene end was trimmed by 0 bases and the J gene end by 6 bases; junction bases not matched to a gene: 5. The CDR3 is CASSQDTGVGEQYF. The CDR3, as DNA: TGCGCCAGCAGCCAAGATACAGGGGTGGGCGAGCAGTACTTC.

V gene TRBV20-1 combines with J gene TRBJ2-3, with 9 bases fitting TRBD2. V lost 3 bases and J lost 3; bases outside the gene matches: 10. CDR3 size: 16 residues. Germline CDR1 is DFQATT and CDR2 is SNEGSKA (reference sequence). CDR3 amino acids: CSARRAGGLRTDTQYF. CDR3 bases: TGCAGTGCTAGGAGGGCGGGGGGGCTCCGAACAGATACGCAGTATTTT.

The V gene is TRBV27, the J gene TRBJ2-6; D gene unclear. The V gene's germline CDR1 is MNHEY and CDR2 SMNVEV (reference sequence). The CDR3 has 15 amino acids. Trimming pared 5 bases from V and 0 bases from J, leaving 8 bases between. The CDR3 region is CASSPNLSGANVLTF. Here the CDR3 DNA reads TGTGCCAGCAGTCCTAACCTCTCTGGGGCCAACGTCCTGACTTTC.

This clonotype was observed a handful of times. The chain carries TRBV7-6 and TRBJ2-6, with unresolved D. The V end lost 4 bases, the J end lost 0 bases, and 10 bases lay between the germline ends. The CDR3 is made up of 16 amino acids. Germline CDR1 is SGHVS and CDR2 is FNYEAQ. CDR3 sequence: CASSYRPRSGANVLTF. The CDR3 nucleotides read TGTGCCAGCAGCTACCGACCGCGCTCTGGGGCCAACGTCCTGACTTTC.

The table lists this clonotype with many counts. The chain uses TRBV4-2 and TRBJ2-2; D is ambiguous. Germline V gives CDR1 LGHNA, CDR2 YNFKEQ. V lost 0 bases and J lost 1, with 9 bases in between. CDR3 length equals 16 residues. CDR3 coding DNA: TGTGCCAGCAGCCAAGATGGCAGTATGAACACCGGGGAGCTGTTTTTT. Encoded protein: CASSQDGSMNTGELFF.

This clonotype was counted only a few times. This chain links TRBV3-1 with TRBJ2-5; the D is unclear. The CDR3 totals 13 residues. CDR1 and CDR2 from the germline V gene are LGHDT and YNNKEL (reference sequence). Deletions cut 0 bases from V and 4 bases from J, with 6 bases between. For the CDR3, the DNA is TGTGCCAGCAGCCAAGATGTGGCAGAGACCCAGTACTTC. Amino acid sequence: CASSQDVAETQYF.

This clonotype was picked up many times. As DNA, the CDR3 is TGCGCCAGCAGCCAAGGGATTAGCAGCGGCATTCAGTACTTC. The encoded protein is CASSQGISSGIQYF. The genes are TRBV4-3 and TRBJ2-4; TRBD2 is a possible D gene (5 bases). Germline V gene data show CDR1 as LGHNA and CDR2 as YSLEER. CDR3 length equals 14 residues. The germline V and J ends were trimmed by 1 base and 9 bases, with 13 bases remaining between them.

The chain couples TRBV12-3 or TRBV12-4 to TRBJ2-1; 10 nucleotides align to TRBD2. The ends lost 6 bases at V and 4 bases at J; junction bases unmatched: 6. The CDR3 length is 15 residues. The CDR3 sequence is CASSSLAGSYNEQFF. The CDR3 coding sequence is TGTGCCAGCAGCTCACTAGCGGGGAGTTACAATGAGCAGTTCTTC.

This sequence joins TRBV25-1 and TRBJ1-1; no clear D. Germline V gives CDR1 MGHDK, CDR2 SYGVNS. The CDR3 contains 11 residues. The V and J ends lost 8 bases and 8 bases respectively, with 12 bases between them. The CDR3 nucleotides are TGTGCCAGCTCCCCCGATCTAGAAGCTTTCTTT. It is translated as CASSPDLEAFF. Using reference TRBV25-1 and TRBJ1-1 for the parts outside the CDR3, the full variable domain is EADIYQTPRYLVIGTGKKITLECSQTMGHDKMYWYQQDPGMELHLIHYSYGVNSTEKGDLSSESTVSRIRTEHFPLTLESARPSHTSQYLCASSPDLEAFFGQGTRLTVV.

Many counts were recorded for this clonotype. The chain uses TRBV7-2 and TRBJ2-5; D tentatively reads TRBD1 or TRBD2 (5 bases each). The CDR3 is 15 amino acids. Germline V lookup: CDR1 SGHTA, CDR2 FQGNSA. V was clipped by 5 bases and J by 5 bases, with 18 bases between them. The CDR3: CASSRTRGWGETQYF. The CDR3 coding sequence is TGTGCCAGCAGCCGCACTAGGGGCTGGGGCGAGACCCAGTACTTC.

Comment on this clonotype: A read error may produce the germline difference seen at one junction end. CDR3 DNA: TGTGCCAGCAGTGAAGTTAACAGGAGGAAGAATTTT. Protein: CASSEVNRRKNF. This chain joins TRBV2 and TRBJ1-5, with TRBD1 as a possible D gene (5 bases). Germline CDR1 reads SNHLY; CDR2 reads FYNNEI. This CDR3 has 12 residues.

This clonotype was counted a few times. The rearrangement links TRBV6-6 to TRBJ2-7, with TRBD1 matching over 10 bases. CDR3 length: 14 residues. Germline CDR1 and CDR2: MNHNY and SVGAGI (reference sequence). Germline trimming cut 6 bases from V and 6 bases from J; bases unmatched to any gene: 8. This CDR3 is CASRLTGGFPEQYF. In DNA, the CDR3 is TGTGCCAGCAGATTGACAGGGGGCTTTCCCGAGCAGTACTTC.

The chain has TRBV20-1 and TRBJ2-3, with 7 bases that match TRBD2. The germline gives CDR1 DFQATT, CDR2 SNEGSKA (reference sequence). The CDR3 has 16 residues. V lost 0 bases and J lost 0; bases outside the gene matches: 6. CDR3 sequence reads: CSARDPSGPSTDTQYF. CDR3 DNA sequence: TGCAGTGCTAGAGATCCTAGCGGCCCTAGCACAGATACGCAGTATTTT.

This clonotype was observed at least ten times. The rearrangement links TRBV7-9 to TRBJ2-3; D may be TRBD2 (5 bases). V was clipped by 5 bases and J by 1 base, with 10 bases between them. Germline CDR1 reads SEHNR; CDR2 reads FQNEAQ (reference sequence). The CDR3 covers 14 residues. The CDR3 loop reads CASSGERRTDTQYF. The CDR3, as DNA: TGTGCCAGCAGCGGGGAGCGGCGCACAGATACGCAGTATTTT.

This clonotype was seen repeatedly, ten times or more. This sequence joins TRBV29-1 and TRBJ2-5; 8 bases line up with TRBD1. V dropped 5 bases and J dropped 5; count of bases not matched to a gene: 7. The CDR3 spans 13 residues. In germline, CDR1 is SQVTM, CDR2 ANQGSEA. The CDR3 DNA sequence: TGCAGCGTTTGGGGGACAGGTCCTGAGACCCAGTACTTC. Protein: CSVWGTGPETQYF.

In this sample, this clonotype turned up many times. The genes are TRBV27 and TRBJ1-5, with 9 positions matching TRBD1. J was trimmed by 4 bases and V by 4 bases; bases with no gene match: 8. The CDR3 extends over 16 amino acids. Germline V lookup: CDR1 MNHEY, CDR2 SMNVEV (reference sequence). The chain's CDR3 is CASSSFGQGKNQPQHF. The CDR3 DNA follows: TGTGCCAGCAGTTCCTTCGGACAGGGGAAAAATCAGCCCCAGCATTTT.

This clonotype was counted ten times or more. The chain combines TRBV10-3 with TRBJ1-2; unclear D gene. Germline-derived CDR1 and CDR2 are ENHRY and SYGVKD. Trimming stripped 4 bases from V and 4 bases from J, with 13 bases between. The CDR3 contains 14 residues. CDR3 sequence: CAISGSNGGYGYTF. CDR3 nucleotides: TGTGCCATCAGTGGGTCCAACGGCGGCTATGGCTACACCTTC.

The chain recombines TRBV27 with TRBJ2-3; 9 bases are a match to TRBD1. Trimming took 4 bases from V and 4 from J; bases not matched to a gene: 12. The CDR3 is 17 amino acids. Germline-derived CDR1 and CDR2 are MNHEY and SMNVEV (reference sequence). In nucleotides, the CDR3 is TGTGCCAGCAGTTCCCGGGACAGGGTCTGGTACGCAGATACGCAGTATTTT. Translated, it gives CASSSRDRVWYADTQYF.

This clonotype was counted at least ten times. The rearrangement links TRBV7-9 to TRBJ2-1; D gene uncertain. V gave up 4 bases and J gave up 7 bases, with 11 bases separating them. The CDR3 has 13 amino acids. Germline V lookup: CDR1 SEHNR, CDR2 FQNEAQ (reference sequence). CDR3 sequence (DNA): TGTGCCAGCAGCTCCCCCTTGGGGAATGAGCAGTTCTTC. It yields the protein CASSSPLGNEQFF.

A word on this clonotype: This may arise from a read error, as a much more abundant clone is one base away. The gene calls are TRBV28 and TRBJ1-6; D remains ambiguous. The CDR3 length is 15 residues. Germline CDR1 and CDR2: MDHEN and SYDVKM. Trimming shortened V by 8 bases and J by 7 bases, and 18 bases separated the two germline ends. The CDR3 loop is CASVVGRAGNSPLHF. In DNA, the CDR3 is TGTGCCAGCGTCGTAGGGCGGGCTGGAAATTCACCCCTCCACTTT. The variable domain in full, completed from reference TRBV28 and TRBJ1-6, reads DVKVTQSSRYLVKRTGEKVFLECVQDMDHENMFWYRQDPGLGLRLIYFSYDVKMKEKGDIPEGYSVSREKKERFSLILESASTNQTSMYLCASVVGRAGNSPLHFGNGTRLTVT.

The chain joins TRBV20-1 to TRBJ2-1; 10 nucleotides line up with TRBD1. Germline lookup yields CDR1 DFQATT and CDR2 SNEGSKA (reference sequence). Trimming cost V 6 bases and J 2 bases; bases outside gene matches: 7. The CDR3 sequence is 15 residues long. In DNA, the CDR3 is TGCAGTGCCCGCCCCGGACAGGGGGCCTACAATGAGCAGTTCTTC. Translation gives CSARPGQGAYNEQFF.